This T cell receptor (beta chain) comes out of a study of STAT5B mutations in CD4+ large granular lymphocyte leukemia. Here immunoSEQ multiplex PCR was the method, and the copy in TCRdb shows in-frame clones only, minus some. There are around 21,000 clones in the sample; around 75% occur only once, and 4% lies in the top ten. The sequenced sample consisted of CD4+ T cells from blood buffy coats. The sequence was obtained from a human donor in good health.

The CDR3 coding sequence is TGTGCCAGCAGTTTCGCAGGCACGGAGACCCAGTACTTC. Translating it yields CASSFAGTETQYF. The chain links TRBV27 to TRBJ2-5; D is uncertain. This CDR3 region has 13 residues. The V and J ends lost 3 bases and 5 bases respectively, with 10 bases between them. CDR1 MNHEY and CDR2 SMNVEV come from the germline V gene (reference sequence).